Each of the 19 T cell receptor beta chains below was sequenced from the same sample in a study of siplizumab effects on memory and regulatory T cells. The method was immunoSEQ multiplex PCR; TCRdb's version includes in-frame clones alone and lacks a portion of them. The repertoire includes about 100,000 clones, about 95% of them detected once, and approximately 1.5% sits in the top ten. The specimen was non-Treg CD4+ T cells sorted from blood. The receptors derive from a human donor in good health.

This rearrangement joins TRBV19 to TRBJ1-4; possibly TRBD1 for D (5 bases). This CDR3 is 12 amino acids long. CDR1 is LNHDA and CDR2 is SQIVND in the germline V gene (reference sequence). V was cut by 6 bases and J by 7 bases, with 9 bases left in between. CDR3 sequence (DNA): TGTGCCAGTAGGGGACTTACTGAAAAACTGTTTTTT. Encoded protein: CASRGLTEKLFF.

The chain combines TRBV7-3 with TRBJ2-3, with a possible D match to TRBD2 (5 bases). This CDR3 is built from 14 residues. The V and J ends lost 1 base and 2 bases respectively, with 7 bases between them. Germline-derived CDR1 and CDR2 are SGHTA and FQGTGA. The CDR3: CASSLNGVTDTQYF. The CDR3 bases are TGTGCCAGCAGCTTAAACGGGGTCACAGATACGCAGTATTTT.

The chain recombines TRBV7-9 with TRBJ2-5, with 12 bases matching TRBD2. Trimming cost V 5 bases and J 4 bases; bases outside gene matches: 17. The length of the CDR3 is 19 residues. Per germline, CDR1 SEHNR and CDR2 FQNEAQ (reference sequence). The CDR3 loop is CASSQGILAGGLEVETQYF. The CDR3 region has the DNA TGTGCCAGCAGCCAAGGCATCCTAGCGGGAGGGCTGGAAGTAGAGACCCAGTACTTC.

The V and J genes are TRBV25-1 and TRBJ2-7, with TRBD2 matching 12 bases. Germline CDR1 and CDR2: MGHDK and SYGVNS. Trimming cost V 1 base and J 2 bases; bases outside gene matches: 9. CDR3 length equals 18 residues. The CDR3 sequence: CASSEFALTSGGPYEQYF. CDR3 nucleotide sequence: TGTGCCAGCAGTGAATTCGCCCTGACTAGCGGGGGACCCTACGAGCAGTACTTC.

The CDR3 here is CASSLYYGQGKDGYTF. The CDR3 DNA reads TGTGCCAGCAGTCTATACTATGGACAGGGTAAGGATGGCTACACCTTC. J is TRBJ1-2 and V is TRBV28, with 8 nucleotides matching TRBD1. The CDR3 runs to 16 residues. V lost 5 bases to trimming and J lost 6 bases; unmatched junction nucleotides: 14. CDR1 and CDR2 (germline): MDHEN, SYDVKM.

The rearrangement uses TRBV4-2 and TRBJ2-7; 12 bases line up with TRBD1. J gave up 5 bases and V 3 bases, and 5 bases lay outside the gene matches. This CDR3 contains 15 residues. Germline CDR1 LGHNA, CDR2 YNFKEQ. As DNA, the CDR3 is TGTGCCAGCAGCCACCCGGGACAGGGGGCTAACGAGCAGTACTTC. Translated: CASSHPGQGANEQYF.

The CDR3 here is CASGLGGLAGADTQYF. CDR3 nucleotide sequence: TGTGCTAGTGGTTTGGGGGGACTAGCGGGAGCAGATACGCAGTATTTT. This chain links TRBV12-5 with TRBJ2-3, with TRBD2 matching 14 bases. J gave up 4 bases and V 1 base, and 1 base lay outside the gene matches. CDR1 and CDR2 (germline): LGHNT, FRNRAP. The CDR3 is 16 amino acids.

This clone appeared a single time. The V gene is TRBV30, the J gene TRBJ1-2, with 9 bases that match TRBD1. The germline gives CDR1 GTSNPN, CDR2 SVGIG (reference sequence). The CDR3 consists of 13 residues. J gave up 4 bases and V 5 bases, and 5 bases lay outside the gene matches. CDR3 sequence (DNA): TGTGCCTGGTCGGCGGACAGGGGCTATGGCTACACCTTC. Its protein product is CAWSADRGYGYTF.

This clone was detected once. CDR3 loop: CASLTDSILNYGYTF. Written as DNA, the CDR3 is TGTGCCAGCTTGACGGACAGTATCCTTAACTATGGCTACACCTTC. The chain uses TRBV2 and TRBJ1-2; D perhaps matches TRBD1 (6 bases). Looked up from germline, CDR1 is SNHLY and CDR2 is FYNNEI. V lost 8 bases to trimming and J lost 1 base, with 17 bases between them. CDR3 length equals 15 residues.

V usage is TRBV7-5 and J usage is TRBJ2-2; the table calls TRBD2, which could not be checked here. TRBV7-5 has pseudogene status. The CDR3 is made up of 18 amino acids. The CDR3 coding sequence is TGTGTCAGAAGCTTAGGACTAGCGGGATTCTCCACTACCGGGGAGCTGTTTTTT. Translating it yields CVRSLGLAGFSTTGELFF.

V gene TRBV9 combines with J gene TRBJ2-1; weak D call: TRBD1 (5 bases). The CDR3 contains 17 residues. Trimming stripped 0 bases from V and 0 bases from J, with 13 bases between. CDR1 is SGDLS, CDR2 YYNGEE, per germline. This CDR3 reads CASSVVDSLFSYNEQFF. The CDR3 DNA reads TGTGCCAGCAGCGTAGTAGACAGCCTATTCTCCTACAATGAGCAGTTCTTC. Combining the CDR3 with reference TRBV9 and TRBJ2-1 gives the whole variable domain DSGVTQTPKHLITATGQRVTLRCSPRSGDLSVYWYQQSLDQGLQFLIQYYNGEERAKGNILERFSAQQFPDLHSELNLSSLELGDSALYFCASSVVDSLFSYNEQFFGPGTRLTVL.

This clone was seen a single time. The chain is built from TRBV28 and TRBJ2-5, with TRBD2 as a possible D gene (5 bases). The end of the DNA fits TRBJ2-7 better, so the J call may be wrong. Germline V gene data show CDR1 as MDHEN and CDR2 as SYDVKM. The CDR3 runs 15 residues. CDR3 sequence: CASSLDGGGSYEQYF. The CDR3 region has the DNA TGTGCCAGCAGCCTAGACGGAGGTGGGTCCTACGAGCAGTACTTC.

This clone was detected only once. This chain connects TRBV28 to TRBJ2-5; 11 bases are shared with TRBD1. The CDR3 consists of 17 residues. V shed 5 bases, J shed 5 bases, and the junction held 13 bases outside the gene matches. Per the germline V gene, CDR1 is MDHEN and CDR2 is SYDVKM. For the CDR3, the DNA is TGTGCCAGCAGTAATAGTAAGGGACAGGGGGTGAGGGAGACCCAGTACTTC. This gives the protein CASSNSKGQGVRETQYF.

This sequence joins TRBV4-1 and TRBJ2-7, with TRBD1 as a possible D gene (5 bases). Germline CDR1 reads MGHRA; CDR2 reads YSYEKL. The ends were cut back, 2 bases at V and 2 bases at J, with 19 bases in the middle. The CDR3 is 17 residues long. CDR3 DNA sequence: TGCGCCAGCAGCCAACCTTATCAAGACAGAAATGCCTACGAGCAGTACTTC. It encodes CASSQPYQDRNAYEQYF.

This chain uses TRBV28 with TRBJ2-7; possibly TRBD1 or TRBD2 for D (5 bases each). The germline gives CDR1 MDHEN, CDR2 SYDVKM. The V end was cut by 6 bases, the J end by 2 bases, with 17 bases between. The CDR3 loop spans 15 amino acids. In nucleotides, the CDR3 is TGTGCCAGCAGCGTGGGTGGGACCTTGCCCTACGAGCAGTACTTC. It specifies CASSVGGTLPYEQYF.

V is TRBV14 and J is TRBJ2-4; D possibly corresponds to TRBD1 (5 bases). Germline CDR1 reads SGHDN; CDR2 reads FVKESK. The CDR3 totals 15 residues. Between the trimmed V and J ends, which lost 1 base and 0 bases, there was a span of 7 bases. This CDR3 reads CASSQAGLAKNIQYF. CDR3 in DNA: TGTGCCAGCAGCCAAGCAGGGCTAGCCAAAAACATTCAGTACTTC.

This clone was seen a handful of times. The chain links TRBV9 to TRBJ2-6, with D unclear. Germline V gene sequence: CDR1 SGDLS, CDR2 YYNGEE. CDR3 length equals 18 residues. The V gene lost 0 bases and the J gene lost 2 bases, with 15 bases spanning the gap. Written as DNA, the CDR3 is TGTGCCAGCAGCGTAGCCGCAGATTCGCGAGCTGGGGCCAACGTCCTGACTTTC. Protein product: CASSVAADSRAGANVLTF.

This chain joins TRBV6-5 and TRBJ1-2, with a tentative D call TRBD1 (5 bases). The ends were cut back, 6 bases at V and 4 bases at J, with 12 bases in the middle. Germline CDR1 is MNHEY and CDR2 is SVGAGI. The CDR3 spans 13 residues. CDR3 sequence: CASRRGRSYGYTF. The CDR3 DNA reads TGTGCCAGCAGAAGGGGCCGCTCCTATGGCTACACCTTC.

This clone was picked up one time. This chain links TRBV29-1 with TRBJ2-7; 7 bases map to TRBD2. V dropped 8 bases and J dropped 3; count of bases not matched to a gene: 7. The CDR3 has 12 amino acids. CDR1 is SQVTM, CDR2 ANQGSEA, per germline. For the CDR3, the DNA is TGCAGCCCCGTGGGCGGGAGCTACGAGCAGTACTTC. It yields the protein CSPVGGSYEQYF.